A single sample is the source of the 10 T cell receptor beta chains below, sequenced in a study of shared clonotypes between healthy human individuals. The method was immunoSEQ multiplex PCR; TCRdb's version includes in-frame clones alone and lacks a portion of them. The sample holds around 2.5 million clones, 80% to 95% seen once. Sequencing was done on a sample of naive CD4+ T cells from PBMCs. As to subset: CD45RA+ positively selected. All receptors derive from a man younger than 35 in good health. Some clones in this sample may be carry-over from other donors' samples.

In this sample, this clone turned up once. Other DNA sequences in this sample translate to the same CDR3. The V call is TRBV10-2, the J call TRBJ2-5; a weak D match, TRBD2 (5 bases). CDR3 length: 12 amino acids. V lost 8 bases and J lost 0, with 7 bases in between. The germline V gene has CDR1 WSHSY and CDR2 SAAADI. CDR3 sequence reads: CASSGNQETQYF. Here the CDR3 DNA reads TGCGCCAGCTCGGGGAACCAAGAGACCCAGTACTTC.

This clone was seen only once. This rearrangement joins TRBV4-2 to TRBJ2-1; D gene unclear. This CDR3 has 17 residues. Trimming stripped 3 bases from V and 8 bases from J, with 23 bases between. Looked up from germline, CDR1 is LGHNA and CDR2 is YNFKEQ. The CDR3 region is CASSHEGIARVTDEQFF. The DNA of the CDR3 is TGTGCCAGCAGCCATGAAGGAATCGCTCGGGTGACTGATGAGCAGTTCTTC.

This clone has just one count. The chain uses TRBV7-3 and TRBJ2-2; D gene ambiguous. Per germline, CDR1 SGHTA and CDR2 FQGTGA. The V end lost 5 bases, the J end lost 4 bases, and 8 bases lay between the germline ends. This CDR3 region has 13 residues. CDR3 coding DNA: TGTGCCAGCAGCGCCCAACTCACCGGGGAGCTGTTTTTT. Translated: CASSAQLTGELFF.

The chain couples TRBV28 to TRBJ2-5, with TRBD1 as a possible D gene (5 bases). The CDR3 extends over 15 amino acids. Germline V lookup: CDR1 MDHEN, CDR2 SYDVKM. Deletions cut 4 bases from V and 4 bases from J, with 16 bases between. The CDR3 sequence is CASSSSGKGGETQYF. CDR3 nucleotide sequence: TGTGCCAGCAGTTCGTCAGGGAAGGGTGGAGAGACCCAGTACTTC.

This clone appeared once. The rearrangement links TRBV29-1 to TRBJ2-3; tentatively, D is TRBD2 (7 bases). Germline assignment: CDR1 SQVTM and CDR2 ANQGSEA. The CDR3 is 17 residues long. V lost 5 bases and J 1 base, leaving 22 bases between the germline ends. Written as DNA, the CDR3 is TGCAGCGTTTTGGGGGGGGCGTTAGGTCTCGGCACAGATACGCAGTATTTT. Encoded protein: CSVLGGALGLGTDTQYF.

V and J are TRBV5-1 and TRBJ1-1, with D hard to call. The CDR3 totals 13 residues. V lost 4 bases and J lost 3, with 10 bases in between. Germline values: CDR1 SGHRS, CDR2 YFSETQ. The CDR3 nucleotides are TGCGCCAGCAGCAGGGCTTTCGACACTGAAGCTTTCTTT. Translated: CASSRAFDTEAFF.

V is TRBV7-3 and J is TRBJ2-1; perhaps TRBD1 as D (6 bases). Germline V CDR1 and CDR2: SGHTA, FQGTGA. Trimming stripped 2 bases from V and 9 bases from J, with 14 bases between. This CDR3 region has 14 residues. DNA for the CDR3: TGTGCCAGCAGCTTAGGACAGCAGCTTTCTGAGCAGTTCTTC. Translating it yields CASSLGQQLSEQFF.

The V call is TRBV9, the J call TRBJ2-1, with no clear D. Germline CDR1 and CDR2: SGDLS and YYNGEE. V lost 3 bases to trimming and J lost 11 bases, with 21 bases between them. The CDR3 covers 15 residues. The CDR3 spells CASSGIWSPSSQQFF. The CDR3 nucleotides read TGTGCCAGCAGCGGTATCTGGTCTCCCTCAAGCCAGCAGTTCTTC.

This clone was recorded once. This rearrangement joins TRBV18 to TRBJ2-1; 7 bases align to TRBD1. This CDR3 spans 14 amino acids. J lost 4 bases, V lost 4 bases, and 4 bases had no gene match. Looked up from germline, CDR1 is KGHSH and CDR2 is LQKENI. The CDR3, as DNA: TGTGCCAGCTCACGGGACAGAGGATACAATGAGCAGTTCTTC. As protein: CASSRDRGYNEQFF.

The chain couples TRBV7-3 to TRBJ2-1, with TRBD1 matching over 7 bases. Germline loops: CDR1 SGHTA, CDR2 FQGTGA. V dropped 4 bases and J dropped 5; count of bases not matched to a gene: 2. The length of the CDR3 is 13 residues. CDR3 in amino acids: CASSYQGDNEQFF. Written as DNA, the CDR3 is TGTGCCAGCAGCTATCAGGGGGACAATGAGCAGTTCTTC.